This TCR beta chain comes out of a study of cytomegalovirus exposure and HLA in healthy donors. Study results and limitations: A missense variant in DCLRE1C was later tied to TCR beta V- and J-gene trimming. Researchers catalogued 160 or so TCR beta chains as cytomegalovirus-associated.

Details on this clone: Antigen unknown.

Germline V gene sequence: CDR1 LGHNA, CDR2 YNFKEQ. V trimming: 1 base; J trimming: 6 bases; junction bases outside the gene matches: 1. The CDR3 length is 15 residues. The PCR contained 60 Vbeta and 13 Jbeta primers. Source study methods: About 12 million of the roughly 77 million unique TCR beta chains counted in a later analysis were shared. Profiling relied on immunoSEQ multiplex PCR, and the TCRdb table lists in-frame clones only, not all of them. The DNA gave D and trimming, while V, J and clone size come from that table. The sample totals tens of thousands of clones. V is TRBV4-2 and J is TRBJ2-1; 12 nucleotides agree with TRBD2. The sequencing input was PBMCs. The TCR originated in a male donor in good health and CMV-seronegative. The CDR3 loop reads CASSQGTSGANEQFF. CDR3 bases: TGTGCCAGCAGCCAAGGGACTAGCGGGGCCAATGAGCAGTTCTTC.